These T cell receptor beta chains were read from a single sample in a study of shared clonotypes between healthy human individuals. Sequencing used immunoSEQ multiplex PCR; TCRdb keeps in-frame clones, though not all of them. In the table there are hundreds of thousands of clones, 90% to 95% of which are singletons. The sequenced material came from naive CD8+ T cells sorted from blood. All receptors derive from a young man in good health. The CDR3 runs from the conserved cysteine through the conserved F or W. Each record gives: V gene, clone size, J gene, D gene, CDR3 protein, CDR3 DNA. D genes are given only for firm matches. Size is stated for part of the rows, as once, few or many counts, or as a class when the clone is expanded.

v_gene: TRBV4-2
abundance: -
j_gene: TRBJ1-1
d_gene: -
CDR3aa: CASSLRRDGNTEAFF
CDR3nt: TGTGCCAGCAGCCTAAGGCGGGACGGGAACACTGAAGCTTTCTTT

v_gene: TRBV5-3
abundance: -
j_gene: TRBJ2-7
d_gene: -
CDR3aa: CASSLDGGGEQYF
CDR3nt: TGTGCCAGCAGCTTGGACGGCGGTGGCGAGCAGTACTTC

v_gene: TRBV9
abundance: -
j_gene: TRBJ1-2
d_gene: -
CDR3aa: CASSVVNYGYTF
CDR3nt: TGTGCCAGCAGCGTAGTCAACTATGGCTACACCTTC

v_gene: TRBV4-2
abundance: few
j_gene: TRBJ2-7
d_gene: -
CDR3aa: CASSQEAQALSYEQYF
CDR3nt: TGTGCCAGCAGCCAAGAGGCACAGGCCCTCTCCTACGAGCAGTACTTC

v_gene: TRBV9
abundance: -
j_gene: TRBJ2-2
d_gene: -
CDR3aa: CASSEDRLPGELFF
CDR3nt: TGTGCCAGCAGCGAAGACAGATTACCCGGGGAGCTGTTTTTT

v_gene: TRBV27
abundance: -
j_gene: TRBJ2-1
d_gene: -
CDR3aa: CASSLDGLSSYNEQFF
CDR3nt: TGTGCCAGCAGTTTAGACGGCCTAAGCTCCTACAATGAGCAGTTCTTC

v_gene: TRBV2
abundance: -
j_gene: TRBJ2-5
d_gene: -
CDR3aa: CASSDLESGRIEETQYF
CDR3nt: TGTGCCAGCAGTGATCTAGAAAGCGGCAGGATAGAGGAGACCCAGTACTTC

v_gene: TRBV5-4
abundance: few
j_gene: TRBJ2-3
d_gene: -
CDR3aa: CASSSSTDTQYF
CDR3nt: TGTGCCAGCAGCTCTAGCACAGATACGCAGTATTTT

v_gene: TRBV7-3
abundance: -
j_gene: TRBJ2-1
d_gene: -
CDR3aa: CASSLTMADSYNEQFF
CDR3nt: TGTGCCAGCAGCTTAACAATGGCGGACTCCTACAATGAGCAGTTCTTC

v_gene: TRBV28
abundance: once
j_gene: TRBJ2-1
d_gene: TRBD2
CDR3aa: CASSKLAVVRDEQFF
CDR3nt: TGTGCCAGCAGCAAACTAGCGGTCGTTAGGGATGAGCAGTTCTTC

v_gene: TRBV11-2
abundance: -
j_gene: TRBJ2-2
d_gene: TRBD2
CDR3aa: CASSVGPGLDTGELFF
CDR3nt: TGTGCCAGCAGCGTAGGGCCGGGACTAGACACCGGGGAGCTGTTTTTT

v_gene: TRBV27
abundance: -
j_gene: TRBJ2-5
d_gene: TRBD2
CDR3aa: CASSLSPLDAKNAGGPGETQYF
CDR3nt: TGTGCCAGCAGTTTATCGCCACTGGACGCAAAAAACGCGGGAGGGCCGGGAGAGACCCAGTACTTC

v_gene: TRBV7-7
abundance: -
j_gene: TRBJ2-5
d_gene: -
CDR3aa: CASSMTVQETQYF
CDR3nt: TGTGCCAGCAGCATGACAGTCCAAGAGACCCAGTACTTC

v_gene: TRBV27
abundance: -
j_gene: TRBJ2-3
d_gene: -
CDR3aa: CASSLMTYSTDTQYF
CDR3nt: TGTGCCAGCAGTTTGATGACCTATAGCACAGATACGCAGTATTTT

v_gene: TRBV27
abundance: once
j_gene: TRBJ2-7
d_gene: -
CDR3aa: CASSFTGNREQYF
CDR3nt: TGTGCCAGCAGTTTTACGGGGAATCGGGAGCAGTACTTC

v_gene: TRBV7-3
abundance: -
j_gene: TRBJ2-1
d_gene: TRBD2
CDR3aa: CASSQYSSGRGDEQFF
CDR3nt: TGTGCCAGCAGCCAGTACAGCAGCGGGAGAGGGGATGAGCAGTTCTTC

v_gene: TRBV28
abundance: -
j_gene: TRBJ2-7
d_gene: TRBD1
CDR3aa: CASSSGTGTYEQYF
CDR3nt: TGTGCCAGCAGTTCAGGGACAGGGACCTACGAGCAGTACTTC

v_gene: TRBV5-1
abundance: -
j_gene: TRBJ2-5
d_gene: -
CDR3aa: CASSFAFRAGQETQYF
CDR3nt: TGCGCCAGCAGCTTTGCATTTCGGGCAGGCCAAGAGACCCAGTACTTC

v_gene: TRBV2
abundance: once
j_gene: TRBJ1-1
d_gene: TRBD1
CDR3aa: CASSSGTGGSEAFF
CDR3nt: TGTGCCAGCAGCTCCGGGACAGGGGGCTCTGAAGCTTTCTTT

v_gene: TRBV18
abundance: -
j_gene: TRBJ2-2
d_gene: -
CDR3aa: CASSPLIPGRGTGELFF
CDR3nt: TGTGCCAGCTCACCACTTATTCCGGGGCGCGGCACCGGGGAGCTGTTTTTT

v_gene: TRBV5-1
abundance: -
j_gene: TRBJ2-1
d_gene: TRBD2
CDR3aa: CASSLDTSGPPVGEQFF
CDR3nt: TGCGCCAGCAGCTTGGACACTAGCGGCCCCCCGGTTGGGGAGCAGTTCTTC

v_gene: TRBV7-6
abundance: -
j_gene: TRBJ2-7
d_gene: TRBD2
CDR3aa: CASSLFSGNSYEQYF
CDR3nt: TGTGCCAGCAGCCTCTTCAGCGGGAACTCCTACGAGCAGTACTTC

v_gene: TRBV15
abundance: -
j_gene: TRBJ1-1
d_gene: TRBD1
CDR3aa: CATSGRTGALNTEAFF
CDR3nt: TGTGCCACCAGCGGTCGGACAGGGGCCCTTAACACTGAAGCTTTCTTT

v_gene: TRBV5-6
abundance: -
j_gene: TRBJ2-5
d_gene: -
CDR3aa: CASSDYQETQYF
CDR3nt: TGTGCCAGCAGCGACTACCAAGAGACCCAGTACTTC

v_gene: TRBV27
abundance: -
j_gene: TRBJ2-7
d_gene: -
CDR3aa: CASGTLSSYEQYF
CDR3nt: TGTGCCAGCGGGACCTTAAGCTCCTACGAGCAGTACTTC

v_gene: TRBV5-4
abundance: -
j_gene: TRBJ1-4
d_gene: -
CDR3aa: CASSFQEKLFF
CDR3nt: TGTGCCAGCAGCTTTCAAGAAAAACTGTTTTTT

v_gene: TRBV27
abundance: -
j_gene: TRBJ2-3
d_gene: -
CDR3aa: CASSRDGATQYF
CDR3nt: TGTGCCAGCAGTAGAGACGGGGCTACGCAGTATTTT

v_gene: TRBV27
abundance: -
j_gene: TRBJ2-7
d_gene: -
CDR3aa: CASSLRAGTNLYEQYF
CDR3nt: TGTGCCAGCAGTTTAAGGGCCGGTACCAACCTCTACGAGCAGTACTTC

v_gene: TRBV19
abundance: -
j_gene: TRBJ2-4
d_gene: -
CDR3aa: CASSIRHLQDIQYF
CDR3nt: TGTGCCAGTAGTATACGCCACCTCCAGGACATTCAGTACTTC

v_gene: TRBV5-1
abundance: -
j_gene: TRBJ1-1
d_gene: -
CDR3aa: CASSLEGTNTEAFF
CDR3nt: TGCGCCAGCAGCTTGGAGGGGACAAACACTGAAGCTTTCTTT

v_gene: TRBV11-2
abundance: once
j_gene: TRBJ2-3
d_gene: TRBD2
CDR3aa: CASTFGSGRTDTQYF
CDR3nt: TGTGCCAGCACCTTTGGTAGCGGGAGAACAGATACGCAGTATTTT

v_gene: TRBV5-4
abundance: -
j_gene: TRBJ2-1
d_gene: TRBD2
CDR3aa: CASSWSGGPSYNEQFF
CDR3nt: TGTGCCAGCAGCTGGTCGGGAGGGCCCTCCTACAATGAGCAGTTCTTC

v_gene: TRBV25-1
abundance: -
j_gene: TRBJ1-1
d_gene: -
CDR3aa: CASRRVGQRNEAFF
CDR3nt: TGTGCCAGCAGACGGGTCGGACAGCGCAACGAAGCTTTCTTT

v_gene: TRBV7-6
abundance: -
j_gene: TRBJ1-1
d_gene: -
CDR3aa: CASSLGTQNTEAFF
CDR3nt: TGTGCCAGCAGCTTAGGGACGCAGAACACTGAAGCTTTCTTT

v_gene: TRBV9
abundance: -
j_gene: TRBJ2-6
d_gene: TRBD2
CDR3aa: CASSPLGGRSSGANVLTF
CDR3nt: TGTGCCAGCAGCCCCCTTGGCGGGAGAAGCTCTGGGGCCAACGTCCTGACTTTC

v_gene: TRBV5-1
abundance: -
j_gene: TRBJ1-1
d_gene: -
CDR3aa: CASRRGETRGDTEAFF
CDR3nt: TGCGCCAGCAGACGGGGCGAAACCCGAGGGGACACTGAAGCTTTCTTT

v_gene: TRBV10-3
abundance: once
j_gene: TRBJ2-3
d_gene: -
CDR3aa: CAIRKEKEGEGTDTQYF
CDR3nt: TGTGCCATCAGGAAGGAGAAGGAGGGAGAGGGCACAGATACGCAGTATTTT

v_gene: TRBV5-1
abundance: once
j_gene: TRBJ1-4
d_gene: -
CDR3aa: CASSPAVGVEEKLFF
CDR3nt: TGCGCCAGCAGCCCCGCCGTGGGGGTAGAGGAAAAACTGTTTTTT

v_gene: TRBV15
abundance: -
j_gene: TRBJ2-3
d_gene: TRBD2
CDR3aa: CATETKGLAGWDTQYF
CDR3nt: TGTGCCACCGAGACAAAGGGACTAGCGGGATGGGATACGCAGTATTTT

v_gene: TRBV19
abundance: -
j_gene: TRBJ2-1
d_gene: TRBD2
CDR3aa: CASNIAGNRYNEQFF
CDR3nt: TGTGCCAGTAATATAGCGGGAAACCGTTACAATGAGCAGTTCTTC

v_gene: TRBV29-1
abundance: -
j_gene: TRBJ2-1
d_gene: TRBD2
CDR3aa: CSGGGLEGYNEQFF
CDR3nt: TGCAGCGGCGGGGGACTAGAGGGCTACAATGAGCAGTTCTTC

v_gene: TRBV5-6
abundance: -
j_gene: TRBJ2-7
d_gene: -
CDR3aa: CASSQHRDINSYEQYF
CDR3nt: TGTGCCAGCAGCCAGCACCGGGACATAAACTCCTACGAGCAGTACTTC

v_gene: TRBV2
abundance: -
j_gene: TRBJ2-4
d_gene: TRBD1
CDR3aa: CAREGGQGARAKNIQYF
CDR3nt: TGTGCCAGAGAGGGGGGACAGGGGGCGCGAGCCAAAAACATTCAGTACTTC

v_gene: TRBV7-9
abundance: -
j_gene: TRBJ2-1
d_gene: -
CDR3aa: CASLDVGLYRYNEQFF
CDR3nt: TGTGCCAGCCTTGATGTCGGATTATACCGCTACAATGAGCAGTTCTTC

v_gene: TRBV4-1
abundance: -
j_gene: TRBJ1-1
d_gene: TRBD1
CDR3aa: CASSQGGQVNTEAFF
CDR3nt: TGCGCCAGCAGCCAAGGGGGACAGGTGAACACTGAAGCTTTCTTT

v_gene: TRBV7-8
abundance: -
j_gene: TRBJ2-7
d_gene: TRBD1
CDR3aa: CASSPRQGSYEQYF
CDR3nt: TGTGCCAGCAGCCCCAGACAGGGTTCCTACGAGCAGTACTTC

v_gene: TRBV11-3
abundance: -
j_gene: TRBJ2-3
d_gene: TRBD2
CDR3aa: CASSHPAGEGTDTQYF
CDR3nt: TGTGCCAGCAGCCATCCGGCGGGAGAAGGAACAGATACGCAGTATTTT

v_gene: TRBV4-2
abundance: -
j_gene: TRBJ2-2
d_gene: -
CDR3aa: CASHWRAGTGELFF
CDR3nt: TGTGCCAGCCACTGGCGGGCGGGGACCGGGGAGCTGTTTTTT